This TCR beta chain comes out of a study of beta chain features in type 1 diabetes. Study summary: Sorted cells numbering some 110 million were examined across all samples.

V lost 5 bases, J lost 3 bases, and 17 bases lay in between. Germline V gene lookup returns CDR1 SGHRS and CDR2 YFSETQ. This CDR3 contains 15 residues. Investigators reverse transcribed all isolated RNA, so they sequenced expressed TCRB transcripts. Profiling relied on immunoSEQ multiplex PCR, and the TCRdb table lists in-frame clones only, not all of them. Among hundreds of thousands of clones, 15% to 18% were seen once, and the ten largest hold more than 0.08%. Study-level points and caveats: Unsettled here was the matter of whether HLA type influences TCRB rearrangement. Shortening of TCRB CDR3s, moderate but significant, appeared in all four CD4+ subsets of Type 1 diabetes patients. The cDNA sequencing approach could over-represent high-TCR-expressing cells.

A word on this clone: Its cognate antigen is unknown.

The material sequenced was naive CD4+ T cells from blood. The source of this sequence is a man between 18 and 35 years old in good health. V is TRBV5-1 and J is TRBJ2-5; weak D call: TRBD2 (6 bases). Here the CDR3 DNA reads TGCGCCAGCAGAGAAATTGTGGGCGGGAAAGAGACCCAGTACTTC. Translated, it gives CASREIVGGKETQYF.